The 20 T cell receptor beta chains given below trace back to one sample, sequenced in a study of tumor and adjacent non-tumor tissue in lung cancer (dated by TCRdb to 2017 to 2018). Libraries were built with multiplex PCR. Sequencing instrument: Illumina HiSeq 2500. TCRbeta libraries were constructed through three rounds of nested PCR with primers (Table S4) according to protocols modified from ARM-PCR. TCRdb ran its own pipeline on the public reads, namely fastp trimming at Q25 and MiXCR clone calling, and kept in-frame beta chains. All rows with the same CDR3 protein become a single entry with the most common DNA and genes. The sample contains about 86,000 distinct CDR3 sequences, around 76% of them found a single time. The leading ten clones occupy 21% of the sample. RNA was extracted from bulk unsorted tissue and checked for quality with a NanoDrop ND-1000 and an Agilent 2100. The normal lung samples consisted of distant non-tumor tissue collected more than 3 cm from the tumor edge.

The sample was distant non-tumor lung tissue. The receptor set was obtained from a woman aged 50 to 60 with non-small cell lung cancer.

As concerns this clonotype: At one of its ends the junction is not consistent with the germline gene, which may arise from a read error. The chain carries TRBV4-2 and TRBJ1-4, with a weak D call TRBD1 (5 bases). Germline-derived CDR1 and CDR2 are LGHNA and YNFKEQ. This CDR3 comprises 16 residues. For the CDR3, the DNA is TGTGCCAGCAGCCAAGATCAGGGCAGGGTCAAGGAAAAACTGTCTTTT. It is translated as CASSQDQGRVKEKLSF.

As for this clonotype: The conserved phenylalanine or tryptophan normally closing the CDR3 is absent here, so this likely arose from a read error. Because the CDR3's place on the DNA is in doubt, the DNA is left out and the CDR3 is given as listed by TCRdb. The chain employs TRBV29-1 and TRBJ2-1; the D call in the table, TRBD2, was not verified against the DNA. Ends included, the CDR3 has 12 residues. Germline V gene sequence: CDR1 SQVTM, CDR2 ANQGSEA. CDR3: CSVEQGLASLFS.

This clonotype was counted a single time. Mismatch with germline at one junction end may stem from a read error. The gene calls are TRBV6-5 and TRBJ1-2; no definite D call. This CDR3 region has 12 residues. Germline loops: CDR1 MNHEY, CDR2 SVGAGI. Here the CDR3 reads CATQRALDGYAF. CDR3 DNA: TGTGCCACTCAGAGAGCTTTGGACGGCTACGCCTTC.

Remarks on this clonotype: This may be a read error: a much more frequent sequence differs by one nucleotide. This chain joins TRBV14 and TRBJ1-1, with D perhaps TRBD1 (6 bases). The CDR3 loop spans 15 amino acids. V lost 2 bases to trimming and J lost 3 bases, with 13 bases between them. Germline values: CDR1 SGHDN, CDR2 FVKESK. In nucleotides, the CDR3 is TGTGCCAGCAGCCAACGGGCGGACAGTCACACTGAAGCTTTCTTT. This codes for CASSQRADSHTEAFF.

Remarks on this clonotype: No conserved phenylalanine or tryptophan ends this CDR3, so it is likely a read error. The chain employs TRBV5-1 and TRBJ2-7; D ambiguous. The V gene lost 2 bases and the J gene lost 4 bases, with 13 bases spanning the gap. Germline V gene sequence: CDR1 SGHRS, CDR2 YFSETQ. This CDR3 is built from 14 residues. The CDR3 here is CASSLSAGTYEQYL. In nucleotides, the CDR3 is TGCGCCAGCAGCTTATCGGCAGGCACTTACGAGCAGTACCTC.

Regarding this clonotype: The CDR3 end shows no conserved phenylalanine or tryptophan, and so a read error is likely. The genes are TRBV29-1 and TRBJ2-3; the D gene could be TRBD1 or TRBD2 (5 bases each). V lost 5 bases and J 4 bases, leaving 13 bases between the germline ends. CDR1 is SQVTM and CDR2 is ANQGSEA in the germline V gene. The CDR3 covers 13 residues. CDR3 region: CSVKQGSADTQYL. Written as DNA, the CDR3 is TGCAGCGTTAAGCAGGGTAGCGCAGATACGCAGTATCTT.

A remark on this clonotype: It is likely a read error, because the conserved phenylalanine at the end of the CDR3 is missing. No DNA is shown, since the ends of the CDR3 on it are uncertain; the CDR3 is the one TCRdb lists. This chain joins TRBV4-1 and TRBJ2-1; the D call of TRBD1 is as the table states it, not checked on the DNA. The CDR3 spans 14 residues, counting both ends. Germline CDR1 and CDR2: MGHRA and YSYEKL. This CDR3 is CASSPEPGYNEQLL.

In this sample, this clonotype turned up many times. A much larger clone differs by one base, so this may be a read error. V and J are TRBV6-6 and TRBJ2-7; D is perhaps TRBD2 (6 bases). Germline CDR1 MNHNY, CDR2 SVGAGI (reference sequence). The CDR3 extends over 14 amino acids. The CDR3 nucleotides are TGTGCCAACAGTTTTAGGTTGCGGGACTTCGAGCAGTACTTC. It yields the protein CANSFRLRDFEQYF.

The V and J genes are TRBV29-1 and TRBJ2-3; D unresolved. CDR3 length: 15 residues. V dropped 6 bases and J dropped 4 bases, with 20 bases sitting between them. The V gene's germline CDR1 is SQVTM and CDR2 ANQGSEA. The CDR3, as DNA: TGCAGCGTCGCATACCTGGTGCCCGGAGCAGATACGCAGTATTTT. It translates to CSVAYLVPGADTQYF.

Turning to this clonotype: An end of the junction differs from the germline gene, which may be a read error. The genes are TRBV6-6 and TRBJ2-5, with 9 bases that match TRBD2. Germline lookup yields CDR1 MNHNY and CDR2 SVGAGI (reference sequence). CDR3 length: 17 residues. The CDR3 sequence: CASSYSLAGGGQETQCF. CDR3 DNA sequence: TGTGCCAGCAGTTACTCACTTGCGGGAGGGGGCCAAGAGACGCAGTGCTTC.

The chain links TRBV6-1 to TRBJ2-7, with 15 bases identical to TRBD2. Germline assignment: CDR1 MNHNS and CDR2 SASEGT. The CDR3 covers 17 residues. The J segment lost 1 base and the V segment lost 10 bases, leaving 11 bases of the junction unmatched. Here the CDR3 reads CANNTGTSGRQSYEQYF. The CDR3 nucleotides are TGTGCCAACAATACCGGGACTAGCGGGAGGCAGTCCTACGAGCAGTACTTC.

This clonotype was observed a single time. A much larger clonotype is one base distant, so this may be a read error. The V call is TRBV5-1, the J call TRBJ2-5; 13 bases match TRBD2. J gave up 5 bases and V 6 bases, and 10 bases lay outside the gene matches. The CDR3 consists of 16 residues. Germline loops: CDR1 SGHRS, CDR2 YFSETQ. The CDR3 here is CASNSSTSGRSETQYF. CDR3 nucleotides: TGCGCCAGCAACTCTTCGACTAGCGGGAGGTCGGAGACCCAGTACTTC. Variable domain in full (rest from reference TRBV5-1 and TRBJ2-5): KAGVTQTPRYLIKTRGQQVTLSCSPISGHRSVSWYQQTPGQGLQFLFEYFSETQRNKGNFPGRFSGRQFSNSRSEMNVSTLELGDSALYLCASNSSTSGRSETQYFGPGTRLLVL.

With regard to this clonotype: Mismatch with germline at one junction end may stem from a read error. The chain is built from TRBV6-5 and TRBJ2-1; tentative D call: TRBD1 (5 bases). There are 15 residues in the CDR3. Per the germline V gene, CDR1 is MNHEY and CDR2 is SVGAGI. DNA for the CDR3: TGTGCTAGCAATTACAGGCGATCCGGCGACAATGAGCAGTTCTTC. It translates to CASNYRRSGDNEQFF.

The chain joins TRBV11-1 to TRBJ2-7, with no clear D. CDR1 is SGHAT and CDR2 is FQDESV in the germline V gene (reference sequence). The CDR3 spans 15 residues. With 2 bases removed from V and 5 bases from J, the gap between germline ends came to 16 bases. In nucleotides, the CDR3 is TGTGCCAGCAGCTTATTCGGACGATGTTTCGACGAGCAGTACTTC. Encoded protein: CASSLFGRCFDEQYF.

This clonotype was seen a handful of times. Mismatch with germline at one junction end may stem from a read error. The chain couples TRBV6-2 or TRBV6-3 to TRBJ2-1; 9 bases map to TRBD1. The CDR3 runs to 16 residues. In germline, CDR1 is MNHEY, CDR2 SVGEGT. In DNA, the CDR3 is TGTGCTAGCAGTTCCTTCAGCGGGACAGGGTTTGGTGAGCAGTTCTTC. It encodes CASSSFSGTGFGEQFF.

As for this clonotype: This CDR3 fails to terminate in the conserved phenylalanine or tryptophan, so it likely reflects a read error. The CDR3 coding sequence is TGTGGCAGCAGTGTTCGGACAGACTACGAGCAGTACTTA. Protein: CGSSVRTDYEQYL. V is TRBV6-1 and J is TRBJ2-7, with a tentative D call TRBD1 (6 bases). The CDR3 has 13 amino acids. Germline V gene sequence: CDR1 MNHNS, CDR2 SASEGT.

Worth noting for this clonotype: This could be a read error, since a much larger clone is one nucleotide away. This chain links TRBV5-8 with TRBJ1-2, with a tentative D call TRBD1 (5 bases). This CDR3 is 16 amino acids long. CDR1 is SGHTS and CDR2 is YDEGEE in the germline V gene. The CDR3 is CTSSLNVFPGIYGYTF. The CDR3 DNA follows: TGTACCAGCAGCTTGAATGTTTTCCCAGGGATCTATGGCTACACCTTC.

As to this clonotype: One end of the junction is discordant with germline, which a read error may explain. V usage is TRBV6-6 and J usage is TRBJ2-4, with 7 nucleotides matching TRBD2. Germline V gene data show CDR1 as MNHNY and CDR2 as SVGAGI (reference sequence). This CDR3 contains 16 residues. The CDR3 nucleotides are TGTGTCAGCAGTCCCGGGGAGGGGAAGTTTATAAACATTCAGTATTTC. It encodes CVSSPGEGKFINIQYF.

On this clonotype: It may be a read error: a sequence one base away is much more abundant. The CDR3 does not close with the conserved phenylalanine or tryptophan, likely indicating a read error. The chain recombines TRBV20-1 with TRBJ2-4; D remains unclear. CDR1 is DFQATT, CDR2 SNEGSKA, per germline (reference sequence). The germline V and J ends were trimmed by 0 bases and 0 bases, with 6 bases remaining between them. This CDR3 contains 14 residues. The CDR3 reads CSARDRVAKNIQYL. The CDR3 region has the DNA TGCAGTGCTAGAGATCGAGTAGCCAAAAACATTCAGTACTTG.

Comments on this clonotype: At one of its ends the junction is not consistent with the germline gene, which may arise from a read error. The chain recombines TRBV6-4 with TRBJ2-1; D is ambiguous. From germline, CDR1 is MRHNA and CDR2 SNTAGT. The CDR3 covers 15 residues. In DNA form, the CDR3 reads TGTGCTAGCACTGACTCGCCAGAGCTGGCAGGTGAGCAGATCTTC. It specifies CASTDSPELAGEQIF.